This T cell receptor beta chain was profiled in a study of shared clonotypes between healthy human individuals. Generated by immunoSEQ multiplex PCR, the TCRdb table keeps only in-frame clones and is missing some. The sample includes about 120,000 clones, roughly 70% of them seen just once. The germline V gene has CDR1 LGHNA and CDR2 YNFKEQ. This CDR3 region has 18 residues. With V trimmed by 2 bases and J by 6 bases, 10 bases remained unmatched. Sequenced material: memory CD8+ T cells sorted from blood. Subset in this sample: CD45RO+ cells pooled with CCR7-negative TemRA cells. The clonotype originates from a woman aged 25 to 45 in good health. This chain joins TRBV4-2 and TRBJ2-2; 12 positions agree with TRBD2. CDR3 nucleotide sequence: TGTGCCAGCAGCCAATATCTAGCGGGAGGGCCTCCCCCCGGGGAGCTGTTTTTT. It encodes CASSQYLAGGPPPGELFF.